The 18 T cell receptor beta chains listed next were all sequenced from one sample in a study of cytomegalovirus exposure and HLA in healthy donors. The PCR made use of 60 Vbeta and 13 Jbeta primers. The assay was immunoSEQ multiplex PCR, and TCRdb's table has in-frame clones only and misses some. The sample consists of about 160,000 clones, around 74% of them appearing once. Sequencing input: PBMCs. Receptors originate from a man aged 45 to 65 in good health and CMV-seropositive.

This rearrangement joins TRBV28 to TRBJ1-2; D is uncertain. The CDR3 sequence is 17 residues long. The V and J ends lost 2 bases and 2 bases respectively, with 18 bases between them. From germline, CDR1 is MDHEN and CDR2 SYDVKM. CDR3 loop: CASSLDVRDRGNYGYTF. CDR3 nucleotide sequence: TGTGCCAGCAGTTTAGACGTCCGGGATCGAGGCAACTATGGCTACACCTTC.

V usage is TRBV5-1 and J usage is TRBJ2-6, with D possibly TRBD1 on 7 matching bases. Germline V lookup: CDR1 SGHRS, CDR2 YFSETQ. The CDR3 sequence is 15 residues long. V was shortened by 7 bases and J by 2 bases, with 13 bases between the two germline ends. CDR3 in amino acids: CASGGGIPGANVLTF. CDR3 in DNA: TGCGCCAGCGGAGGGGGCATACCTGGGGCCAACGTCCTGACTTTC.

This clone was picked up one time. The J gene is TRBJ1-2, the V gene TRBV7-9, with 7 bases lining up with TRBD1. CDR1 is SEHNR, CDR2 FQNEAQ, per germline (reference sequence). The CDR3 contains 14 residues. The J segment lost 4 bases and the V segment lost 2 bases, leaving 4 bases of the junction unmatched. CDR3: CASSLSAGGYGYTF. The DNA for the CDR3 is TGTGCCAGCAGCTTATCCGCAGGGGGCTATGGCTACACCTTC.

The V call is TRBV4-1, the J call TRBJ2-7, with 12 bases identical to TRBD2. Gene TRBJ2-1 matches the end of the DNA better, so the J call may be wrong. Looked up from germline, CDR1 is MGHRA and CDR2 is YSYEKL. CDR3 length: 15 amino acids. The CDR3 DNA sequence: TGCGCCAGCAGCCGCCGACTAGCGGGAGTAGATGAGCAGTTCTTC. Encoded protein: CASSRRLAGVDEQFF.

This clone has only a few counts. The chain has TRBV10-1 and TRBJ2-4; a weak D match, TRBD1 (5 bases). Trimming pared 0 bases from V and 2 bases from J, leaving 8 bases between. This CDR3 contains 15 residues. Germline loops: CDR1 WNHNN, CDR2 SYGVQD (reference sequence). In DNA form, the CDR3 reads TGCGCCAGCAGTGAGTCCCAGGGAACCAAAAACATTCAGTACTTC. Its translation: CASSESQGTKNIQYF.

This chain joins TRBV5-4 and TRBJ1-2; tentatively, D is TRBD1 (5 bases). The V gene lost 2 bases and the J gene lost 7 bases, with 18 bases spanning the gap. The CDR3 is 15 amino acids. Per germline, CDR1 SGHNT and CDR2 YYREEE (reference sequence). CDR3 protein: CASSFMMGGGSGYTF. CDR3 sequence (DNA): TGTGCCAGCAGCTTCATGATGGGGGGGGGAAGTGGCTACACCTTC.

The chain employs TRBV28 and TRBJ2-1, with a possible D match to TRBD2 (5 bases). V lost 5 bases and J 10 bases, leaving 9 bases between the germline ends. The CDR3 loop spans 11 amino acids. Germline V gene data show CDR1 as MDHEN and CDR2 as SYDVKM. The CDR3 protein is CASSIAIEQFF. CDR3 bases: TGTGCCAGCAGTATAGCGATCGAGCAGTTCTTC.

The chain combines TRBV2 with TRBJ2-5; 8 positions agree with TRBD2. With 4 bases clipped from V and 2 bases from J, the junction kept 9 bases outside the gene matches. The germline gives CDR1 SNHLY, CDR2 FYNNEI. The CDR3 runs to 16 residues. This CDR3 is CASSGVAGGGQETQYF. In nucleotides, the CDR3 is TGTGCCAGCAGTGGGGTGGCGGGAGGTGGGCAAGAGACCCAGTACTTC.

The V call is TRBV30, the J call TRBJ2-3; D is possibly TRBD1 (6 bases). The CDR3 sequence is 14 residues long. V lost 0 bases and J 2 bases, leaving 9 bases between the germline ends. The germline V gene encodes CDR1 GTSNPN and CDR2 SVGIG (reference sequence). CDR3 DNA sequence: TGTGCCTGGAGTGTAGGGGGAAACACAGATACGCAGTATTTT. As protein: CAWSVGGNTDTQYF. Variable domain in full (rest from reference TRBV30 and TRBJ2-3): SQTIHQWPATLVQPVGSPLSLECTVEGTSNPNLYWYRQAAGRGLQLLFYSVGIGQISSEVPQNLSASRPQDRQFILSSKKLLLSDSGFYLCAWSVGGNTDTQYFGPGTRLTVL.

The V call is TRBV29-1, the J call TRBJ2-7; D might be TRBD1 (5 bases). Trimming left V 4 bases short and J 5 bases short, with 12 bases between. This CDR3 spans 12 amino acids. Germline V CDR1 and CDR2: SQVTM, ANQGSEA. CDR3 loop: CSVGAGFNEQYF. The CDR3 DNA sequence: TGCAGCGTTGGGGCAGGGTTCAACGAGCAGTACTTC.

The genes are TRBV9 and TRBJ1-5; 8 positions match TRBD1. The junction had 7 bases not matched to a gene; V was cut back by 1 base and J by 7 bases. Germline V gene lookup returns CDR1 SGDLS and CDR2 YYNGEE. The CDR3 is made up of 15 amino acids. The CDR3 coding sequence is TGTGCCAGCAGCGTATCCGCAGGGGGCGGCCAGCCCCAGCATTTT. It codes for CASSVSAGGGQPQHF.

In nucleotides, the CDR3 is TGTGCCAGCACAAGGGGCTTCTACGAGCAGTACTTC. Encoded protein: CASTRGFYEQYF. The V and J genes are TRBV2 and TRBJ2-7; possibly TRBD1 for D (5 bases). V was clipped by 7 bases and J by 3 bases, with 10 bases between them. The CDR3 is 12 residues long. Germline V gives CDR1 SNHLY, CDR2 FYNNEI.

In this sample, this clone turned up a few times. This rearrangement joins TRBV27 to TRBJ1-1, with TRBD1 matching 7 bases. V was clipped by 5 bases and J by 1 base; unmatched bases: 7. The V gene's germline CDR1 is MNHEY and CDR2 SMNVEV (reference sequence). The CDR3 extends over 15 amino acids. The CDR3 spells CASSPRQGRNTEAFF. The DNA for the CDR3 is TGTGCCAGCAGTCCTCGACAGGGACGGAACACTGAAGCTTTCTTT.

J is TRBJ2-5 and V is TRBV5-1; TRBD1 matches at 7 bases. The V and J ends lost 3 bases and 2 bases, in that order; junction bases with no gene match: 1. The CDR3 is 13 residues long. Germline V gene data show CDR1 as SGHRS and CDR2 as YFSETQ. CDR3 sequence (DNA): TGCGCCAGCAGCTGGACAGGTCAAGAGACCCAGTACTTC. Residues: CASSWTGQETQYF.

V and J are TRBV2 and TRBJ2-1; maybe TRBD2 (6 bases). Germline lookup yields CDR1 SNHLY and CDR2 FYNNEI. The ends were cut back, 8 bases at V and 0 bases at J, with 11 bases in the middle. The CDR3 contains 14 residues. For the CDR3, the DNA is TGTGCCAGCCTTAGCGGAAGCTCCTACAATGAGCAGTTCTTC. Encoded protein: CASLSGSSYNEQFF.

J is TRBJ2-5 and V is TRBV18, with D unresolved. V dropped 3 bases and J dropped 4 bases, with 9 bases sitting between them. CDR1 and CDR2 (germline): KGHSH, LQKENI. The CDR3 is made up of 13 amino acids. The CDR3 region has the DNA TGTGCCAGCTCACCCGGTCGTGGAGAGACCCAGTACTTC. As protein: CASSPGRGETQYF.

This sequence joins TRBV5-4 and TRBJ1-2; 8 nucleotides match TRBD1. This CDR3 spans 14 amino acids. V was pared by 3 bases and J by 1 base, with 2 bases of the junction left unmatched. Germline V gives CDR1 SGHNT, CDR2 YYREEE (reference sequence). The CDR3 DNA reads as TGTGCCAGCAGCTACAGGGGGGATAACTATGGCTACACCTTC. Its translation: CASSYRGDNYGYTF.

This rearrangement joins TRBV19 to TRBJ1-1, with 8 bases that match TRBD1. Germline V CDR1 and CDR2: LNHDA, SQIVND (reference sequence). V dropped 9 bases and J dropped 1; count of bases not matched to a gene: 7. The CDR3 length is 14 residues. The CDR3 DNA is TGTGCCAGCTCGGACAGGGCATCGAACACTGAAGCTTTCTTT. Protein sequence: CASSDRASNTEAFF.